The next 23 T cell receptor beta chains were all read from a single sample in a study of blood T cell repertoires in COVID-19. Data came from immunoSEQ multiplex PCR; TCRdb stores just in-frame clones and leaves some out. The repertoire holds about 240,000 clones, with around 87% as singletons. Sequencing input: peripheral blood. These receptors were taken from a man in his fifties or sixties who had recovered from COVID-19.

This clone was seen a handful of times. Written as DNA, the CDR3 is TGTGCCAGCTCACCAATGGGAGGGAGTGCGGCTGGAAACACCATATATTTT. Its protein product is CASSPMGGSAAGNTIYF. The J gene is TRBJ1-3, the V gene TRBV18, with D unclear. The V and J ends lost 2 bases and 2 bases respectively, with 16 bases between them. The CDR3 sequence is 17 residues long. Germline V gene lookup returns CDR1 KGHSH and CDR2 LQKENI. Variable domain in full (rest from reference TRBV18 and TRBJ1-3): NAGVMQNPRHLVRRRGQEARLRCSPMKGHSHVYWYRQLPEEGLKFMVYLQKENIIDESGMPKERFSAEFPKEGPSILRIQQVVRGDSAAYFCASSPMGGSAAGNTIYFGEGSWLTVV.

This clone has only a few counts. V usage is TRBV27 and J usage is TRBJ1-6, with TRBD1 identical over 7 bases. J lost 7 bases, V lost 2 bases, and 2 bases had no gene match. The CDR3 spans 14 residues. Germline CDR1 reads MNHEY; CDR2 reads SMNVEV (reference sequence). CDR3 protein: CASSLDRANSPLHF. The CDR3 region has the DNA TGTGCCAGCAGTTTAGACAGGGCGAATTCACCCCTCCACTTT.

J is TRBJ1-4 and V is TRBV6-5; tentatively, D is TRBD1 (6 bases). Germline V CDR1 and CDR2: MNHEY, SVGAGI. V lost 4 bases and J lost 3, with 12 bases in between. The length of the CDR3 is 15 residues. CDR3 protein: CASSWGQAANEKLFF. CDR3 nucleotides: TGTGCCAGCAGTTGGGGGCAAGCGGCTAATGAAAAACTGTTTTTT.

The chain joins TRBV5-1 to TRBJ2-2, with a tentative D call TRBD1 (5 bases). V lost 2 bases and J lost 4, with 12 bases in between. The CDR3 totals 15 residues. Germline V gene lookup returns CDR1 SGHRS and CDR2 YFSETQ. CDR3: CASSFFIGATGELFF. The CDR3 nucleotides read TGCGCCAGCAGCTTTTTTATAGGGGCCACCGGGGAGCTGTTTTTT.

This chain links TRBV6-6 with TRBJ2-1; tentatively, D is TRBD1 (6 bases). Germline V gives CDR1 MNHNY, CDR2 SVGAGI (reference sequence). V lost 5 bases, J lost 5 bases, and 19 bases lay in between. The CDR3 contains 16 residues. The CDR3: CASSQAGTHDHNEQFF. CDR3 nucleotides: TGTGCCAGCAGTCAGGCCGGGACACACGACCACAATGAGCAGTTCTTC.

CDR3 in amino acids: CASSDGTGAKNEQFF. CDR3 DNA sequence: TGTGCCAGCAGCGACGGGACAGGGGCGAAGAATGAGCAGTTCTTC. The chain recombines TRBV27 with TRBJ2-1, with 10 bases identical to TRBD1. V was pared by 6 bases and J by 7 bases, with 9 bases of the junction left unmatched. This CDR3 has 15 residues. CDR1 and CDR2 (germline): MNHEY, SMNVEV (reference sequence).

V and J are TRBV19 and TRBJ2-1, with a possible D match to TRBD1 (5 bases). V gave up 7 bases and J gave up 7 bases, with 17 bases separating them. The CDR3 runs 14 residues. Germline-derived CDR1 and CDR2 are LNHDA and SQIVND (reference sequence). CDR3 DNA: TGTGCCAGTACTCGGCAGGGTCTCGTGAATGAGCAGTTCTTC. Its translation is CASTRQGLVNEQFF.

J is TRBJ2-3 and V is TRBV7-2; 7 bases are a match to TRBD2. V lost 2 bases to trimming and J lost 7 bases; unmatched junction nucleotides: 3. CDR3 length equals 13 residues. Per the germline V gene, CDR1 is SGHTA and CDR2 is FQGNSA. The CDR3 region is CASSLTSANTQYF. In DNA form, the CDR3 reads TGTGCCAGCAGCTTAACTAGCGCGAATACGCAGTATTTT.

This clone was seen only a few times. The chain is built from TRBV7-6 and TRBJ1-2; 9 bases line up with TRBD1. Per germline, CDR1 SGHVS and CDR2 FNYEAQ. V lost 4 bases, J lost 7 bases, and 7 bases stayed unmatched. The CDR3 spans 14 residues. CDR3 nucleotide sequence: TGTGCCAGCAGCTCCCCAGACAGGGGGAGTGGCTACACCTTC. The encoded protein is CASSSPDRGSGYTF.

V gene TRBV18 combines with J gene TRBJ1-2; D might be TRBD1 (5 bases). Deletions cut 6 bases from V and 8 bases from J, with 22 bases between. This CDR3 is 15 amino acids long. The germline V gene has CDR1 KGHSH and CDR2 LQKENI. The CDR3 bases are TGTGCCAGCTCTCCAAGGACAAAGGAAATGGAGGGCTACACCTTC. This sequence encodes CASSPRTKEMEGYTF.

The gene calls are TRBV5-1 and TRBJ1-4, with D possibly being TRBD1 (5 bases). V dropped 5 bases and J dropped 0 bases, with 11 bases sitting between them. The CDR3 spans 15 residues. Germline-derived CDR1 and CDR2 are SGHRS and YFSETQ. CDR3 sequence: CASRGGVATNEKLFF. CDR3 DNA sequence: TGCGCCAGCAGGGGGGGAGTTGCAACTAATGAAAAACTGTTTTTT.

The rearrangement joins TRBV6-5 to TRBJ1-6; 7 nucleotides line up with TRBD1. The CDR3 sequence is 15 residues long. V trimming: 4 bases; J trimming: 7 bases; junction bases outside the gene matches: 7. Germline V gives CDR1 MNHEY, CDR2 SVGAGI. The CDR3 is CASSSGDRKNSPLHF. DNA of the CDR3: TGTGCCAGCAGTTCAGGGGACAGAAAAAATTCACCCCTCCACTTT.

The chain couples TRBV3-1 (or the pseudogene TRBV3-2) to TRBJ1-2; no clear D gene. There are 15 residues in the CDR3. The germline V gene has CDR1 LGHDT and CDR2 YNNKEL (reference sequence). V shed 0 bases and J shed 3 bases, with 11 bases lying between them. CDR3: CASSQDVKRYYGYTF. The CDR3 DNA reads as TGTGCCAGCAGCCAAGATGTTAAGCGTTACTATGGCTACACCTTC.

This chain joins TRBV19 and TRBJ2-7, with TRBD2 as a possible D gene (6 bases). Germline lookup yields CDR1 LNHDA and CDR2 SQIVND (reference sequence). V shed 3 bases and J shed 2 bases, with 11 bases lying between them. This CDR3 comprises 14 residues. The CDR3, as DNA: TGTGCCAGTAGTATCTCCGGACTAACCTACGAGCAGTACTTC. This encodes CASSISGLTYEQYF.

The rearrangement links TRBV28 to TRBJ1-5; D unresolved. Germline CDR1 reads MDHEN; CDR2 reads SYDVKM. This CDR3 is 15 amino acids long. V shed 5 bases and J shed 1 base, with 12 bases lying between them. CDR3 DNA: TGTGCCAGCAGTCCCTGGACTGGGAGCAATCAGCCCCAGCATTTT. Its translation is CASSPWTGSNQPQHF.

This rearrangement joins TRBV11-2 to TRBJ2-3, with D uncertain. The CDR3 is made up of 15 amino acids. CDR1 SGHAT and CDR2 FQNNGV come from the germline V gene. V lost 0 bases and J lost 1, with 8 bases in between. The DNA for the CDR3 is TGTGCCAGCAGCTTAGATCTAACGGGCACAGATACGCAGTATTTT. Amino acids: CASSLDLTGTDTQYF.

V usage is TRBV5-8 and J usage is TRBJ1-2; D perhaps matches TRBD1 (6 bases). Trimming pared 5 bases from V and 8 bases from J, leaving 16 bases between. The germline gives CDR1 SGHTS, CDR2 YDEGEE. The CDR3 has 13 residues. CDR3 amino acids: CASSQMHRVGYTF. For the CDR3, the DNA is TGTGCCAGCAGTCAGATGCACAGGGTAGGCTACACCTTC.

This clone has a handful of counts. The CDR3 reads CASSLGTGQPQHF. CDR3 DNA sequence: TGTGCCAGCAGCTTAGGGACAGGGCAGCCCCAGCATTTT. The rearrangement links TRBV11-2 to TRBJ1-5; 8 bases match TRBD1. With 1 base clipped from V and 7 bases from J, the junction kept 0 bases outside the gene matches. Per germline, CDR1 SGHAT and CDR2 FQNNGV. The CDR3 runs to 13 residues. The entire variable domain, with the rest obtained from reference TRBV11-2 and TRBJ1-5, is as follows: EAGVAQSPRYKIIEKRQSVAFWCNPISGHATLYWYQQILGQGPKLLIQFQNNGVVDDSQLPKDRFSAERLKGVDSTLKIQPAKLEDSAVYLCASSLGTGQPQHFGDGTRLSIL.

CDR3 DNA: TGTGCCAGCAGTGAATCCGGGAGGGGTAGCAATCAGCCCCAGCATTTT. Translated, it gives CASSESGRGSNQPQHF. The gene calls are TRBV25-1 and TRBJ1-5, with D perhaps matching TRBD1 (5 bases). The CDR3 sequence is 16 residues long. V lost 1 base and J 0 bases, leaving 10 bases between the germline ends. CDR1 is MGHDK, CDR2 SYGVNS, per germline.

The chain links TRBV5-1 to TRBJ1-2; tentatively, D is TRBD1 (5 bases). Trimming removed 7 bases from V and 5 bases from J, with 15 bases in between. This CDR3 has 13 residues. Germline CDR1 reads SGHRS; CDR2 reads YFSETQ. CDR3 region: CASHAGRGYGYTF. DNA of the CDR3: TGCGCCAGCCACGCCGGAAGGGGATATGGCTACACCTTC.

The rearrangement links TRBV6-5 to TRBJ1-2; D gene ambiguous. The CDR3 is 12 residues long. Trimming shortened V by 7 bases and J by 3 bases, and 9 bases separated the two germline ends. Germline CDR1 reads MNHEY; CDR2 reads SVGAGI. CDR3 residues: CASTRHDYGYTF. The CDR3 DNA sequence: TGTGCCAGCACCAGACACGACTATGGCTACACCTTC.

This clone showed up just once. CDR3 sequence (DNA): TGTGCCAGCGGCAAACGAGCGGGGGGTTTCGATACGCAGTATTTT. The encoded protein is CASGKRAGGFDTQYF. The J gene is TRBJ2-3, the V gene TRBV5-4; 9 nucleotides line up with TRBD2. The CDR3 has 15 residues. V lost 7 bases, J lost 6 bases, and 12 bases stayed unmatched. CDR1 is SGHNT, CDR2 YYREEE, per germline (reference sequence). Drawing the rest from reference TRBV5-4 and TRBJ2-3, the complete variable domain is ETGVTQSPTHLIKTRGQQVTLRCSSQSGHNTVSWYQQALGQGPQFIFQYYREEENGRGNFPPRFSGLQFPNYSSELNVNALELDDSALYLCASGKRAGGFDTQYFGPGTRLTVL.

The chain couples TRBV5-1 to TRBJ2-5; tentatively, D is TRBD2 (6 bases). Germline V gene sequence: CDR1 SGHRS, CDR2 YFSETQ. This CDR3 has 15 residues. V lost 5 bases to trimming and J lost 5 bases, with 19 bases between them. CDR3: CASSRTSGRSETQYF. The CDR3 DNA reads TGCGCCAGCAGTAGAACGTCGGGGAGGTCGGAGACCCAGTACTTC.